The 16 T cell receptor beta chains below all came from one sample that was sequenced in a study of cytomegalovirus exposure and HLA in healthy donors. 13 Jbeta primers and 60 Vbeta primers were used for the PCR. Assay used: immunoSEQ multiplex PCR; TCRdb lists only in-frame clones, some missing. In total, the table holds around 100,000 clones. The sequenced sample consisted of PBMCs. All receptors derive from a man aged 40-55 years in good health and CMV-seropositive.

V is TRBV10-3 and J is TRBJ2-7; 10 bases are shared with TRBD1. The V and J ends lost 3 bases and 4 bases, in that order; junction bases with no gene match: 6. Per germline, CDR1 ENHRY and CDR2 SYGVKD. This CDR3 comprises 15 residues. In DNA form, the CDR3 reads TGTGCCATCAGTGACGCCGGGACAGGGGTATACGAGCAGTACTTC. This gives the protein CAISDAGTGVYEQYF.

The chain is built from TRBV28 and TRBJ2-7; 11 bases align to TRBD2. V dropped 8 bases and J dropped 5; count of bases not matched to a gene: 8. This CDR3 has 14 amino acids. Germline values: CDR1 MDHEN, CDR2 SYDVKM. CDR3 loop: CASSWGGLADEQYF. The DNA for the CDR3 is TGTGCCAGCTCCTGGGGGGGACTAGCGGACGAGCAGTACTTC.

CDR3 protein: CASSYSGTGGGETQYF. CDR3 nucleotide sequence: TGTGCCAGCAGCTACTCCGGGACAGGGGGCGGAGAGACCCAGTACTTC. This rearrangement joins TRBV11-3 to TRBJ2-5; 12 bases are a match to TRBD1. From germline, CDR1 is SGHNT and CDR2 YENEEA. This CDR3 contains 16 residues. Losses at the gene ends were 4 bases for V and 4 bases for J; bases not matched to a gene: 7.

The V gene is TRBV18, the J gene TRBJ1-4; D remains unclear. The CDR3 covers 16 residues. V was cut by 1 base and J by 0 bases, with 9 bases left in between. The germline CDR1 and CDR2 sequences are KGHSH and LQKENI. This chain's CDR3 is CASSPLPLTTNEKLFF. The CDR3 DNA is TGTGCCAGCTCACCACTCCCGTTAACAACTAATGAAAAACTGTTTTTT.

The V gene is TRBV7-8, the J gene TRBJ2-7; 14 bases line up with TRBD2. Germline assignment: CDR1 SGHVS and CDR2 FQNEAQ. This CDR3 is 19 amino acids long. V lost 1 base to trimming and J lost 6 bases; unmatched junction nucleotides: 14. The CDR3 is CASSLVGSWRGLAGVEQYF. CDR3 bases: TGTGCCAGCAGCTTAGTGGGTTCTTGGCGGGGACTAGCGGGAGTCGAGCAGTACTTC.

The V and J genes are TRBV19 and TRBJ1-5; 8 nucleotides agree with TRBD1. Unmatched junction bases numbered 7, after V lost 6 bases and J lost 3 bases. The CDR3 totals 15 residues. The germline gives CDR1 LNHDA, CDR2 SQIVND (reference sequence). CDR3 DNA: TGTGCCAGTAGAACCGACAGGGGATCCAATCAGCCCCAGCATTTT. It codes for CASRTDRGSNQPQHF.

The V call is TRBV29-1, the J call TRBJ2-3, with 8 bases that match TRBD2. The CDR3 loop spans 15 amino acids. Germline CDR1 and CDR2: SQVTM and ANQGSEA. J gave up 4 bases and V 3 bases, and 9 bases lay outside the gene matches. The CDR3 bases are TGCAGCGTTGAGACCCCTAGCGGGTCCTCAGATACGCAGTATTTT. Residues: CSVETPSGSSDTQYF.

The V gene is TRBV4-2, the J gene TRBJ2-3; D unclear. The CDR3 length is 14 residues. Deletions cut 4 bases from V and 0 bases from J, with 8 bases between. Germline CDR1 and CDR2: LGHNA and YNFKEQ. The CDR3 spells CASSPLTSTDTQYF. In DNA, the CDR3 is TGTGCCAGCAGCCCCCTGACTAGCACAGATACGCAGTATTTT.

V is TRBV19 and J is TRBJ2-5, with 7 bases lining up with TRBD2. Germline assignment: CDR1 LNHDA and CDR2 SQIVND (reference sequence). The CDR3 runs 13 residues. V lost 7 bases, J lost 5 bases, and 7 bases stayed unmatched. This chain's CDR3 is CASNLRGGETQYF. CDR3 nucleotides: TGTGCCAGTAACCTGAGGGGAGGGGAGACCCAGTACTTC.

The chain carries TRBV28 and TRBJ2-7; 9 bases fit TRBD2. CDR3 length equals 14 residues. The germline V gene has CDR1 MDHEN and CDR2 SYDVKM. J lost 5 bases, V lost 5 bases, and 7 bases had no gene match. The CDR3 protein is CASSQAGGVHEQYF. The DNA for the CDR3 is TGTGCCAGCAGTCAAGCGGGAGGTGTCCACGAGCAGTACTTC.

This chain links TRBV6-6 with TRBJ2-3, with no clear D. Germline CDR1 and CDR2: MNHNY and SVGAGI (reference sequence). The CDR3 loop spans 16 amino acids. V was shortened by 2 bases and J by 0 bases, with 12 bases between the two germline ends. CDR3 sequence reads: CASSYGSLSSTDTQYF. Written as DNA, the CDR3 is TGTGCCAGCAGTTACGGTAGTTTATCTAGCACAGATACGCAGTATTTT.

The V and J genes are TRBV5-4 and TRBJ2-5; 13 bases are shared with TRBD2. V was clipped by 4 bases and J by 4 bases; unmatched bases: 10. Germline-derived CDR1 and CDR2 are SGHNT and YYREEE (reference sequence). The CDR3 runs 17 residues. The CDR3 sequence is CASSPGTSGTVGETQYF. Written as DNA, the CDR3 is TGTGCCAGCAGCCCCGGGACTAGCGGGACCGTAGGAGAGACCCAGTACTTC.

This rearrangement joins TRBV9 to TRBJ2-1; maybe TRBD2 (6 bases). With 0 bases removed from V and 13 bases from J, the gap between germline ends came to 14 bases. Germline V gene lookup returns CDR1 SGDLS and CDR2 YYNGEE. The CDR3 is 13 residues long. DNA of the CDR3: TGTGCCAGCAGCGTAGCTGGAGGGAACCTACAGTTCTTC. Translated, it gives CASSVAGGNLQFF.

This chain uses TRBV7-8 with TRBJ2-1; 8 bases fit TRBD2. Trimming at V came to 5 bases and at J to 7 bases, leaving 10 bases not matched to a gene. The CDR3 is 15 amino acids. Germline assignment: CDR1 SGHVS and CDR2 FQNEAQ. For the CDR3, the DNA is TGTGCCAGCAGCAACAGCGGGAGAGAAGTGAATGAGCAGTTCTTC. This sequence encodes CASSNSGREVNEQFF.

The genes are TRBV6-4 and TRBJ1-5; 10 bases match TRBD1. Germline-derived CDR1 and CDR2 are MRHNA and SNTAGT. With V trimmed by 3 bases and J by 4 bases, 3 bases remained unmatched. CDR3 length: 15 amino acids. CDR3 sequence reads: CASSEGTGENQPQHF. In DNA, the CDR3 is TGTGCCAGCAGTGAGGGGACAGGGGAGAATCAGCCCCAGCATTTT.

CDR3 residues: CASSFGTTSYEQYF. CDR3 DNA: TGTGCCAGCAGCTTCGGGACTACCTCCTACGAGCAGTACTTC. V is TRBV11-2 and J is TRBJ2-7, with TRBD2 matching 7 bases. This CDR3 has 14 residues. Germline V gene lookup returns CDR1 SGHAT and CDR2 FQNNGV. J lost 0 bases, V lost 3 bases, and 2 bases had no gene match.